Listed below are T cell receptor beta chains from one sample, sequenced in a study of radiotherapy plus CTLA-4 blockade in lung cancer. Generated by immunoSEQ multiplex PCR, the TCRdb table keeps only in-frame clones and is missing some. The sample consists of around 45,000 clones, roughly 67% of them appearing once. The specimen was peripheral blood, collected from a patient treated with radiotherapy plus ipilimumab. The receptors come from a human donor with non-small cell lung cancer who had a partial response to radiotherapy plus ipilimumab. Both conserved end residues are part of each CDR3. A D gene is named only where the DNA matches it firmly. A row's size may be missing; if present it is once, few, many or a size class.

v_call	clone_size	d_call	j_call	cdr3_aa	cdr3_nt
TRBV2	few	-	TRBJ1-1	CASSLVGTVEAFF	TGTGCCAGCAGCTTAGTCGGGACTGTAGAAGCTTTCTTT
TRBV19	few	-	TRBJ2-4	CASSRGGEGNIQYF	TGTGCCAGTTCCAGGGGCGGGGAGGGAAACATTCAGTACTTC
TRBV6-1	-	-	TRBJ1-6	CASTQGASPLHF	TGTGCCAGCACCCAAGGAGCTTCACCCCTCCACTTT
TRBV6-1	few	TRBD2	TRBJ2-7	CASSLNSGGTYEQYF	TGTGCCAGCAGTTTGAATAGCGGGGGGACCTACGAGCAGTACTTC
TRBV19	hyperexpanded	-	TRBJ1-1	CASSPGLEAFF	TGTGCCAGTAGTCCCGGACTCGAAGCTTTCTTT
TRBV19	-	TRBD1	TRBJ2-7	CASTPGTGFNEQYF	TGTGCCAGTACCCCCGGGACAGGGTTCAACGAGCAGTACTTC
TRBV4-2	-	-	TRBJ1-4	CASSQEGADSSNEKLFF	TGTGCCAGCAGCCAAGAGGGGGCTGACAGCTCGAATGAAAAACTGTTTTTT
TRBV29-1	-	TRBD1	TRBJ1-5	CSAGQGVGQPQHF	TGCAGCGCCGGACAGGGGGTAGGGCAGCCCCAGCATTTT
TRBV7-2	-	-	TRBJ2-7	CASSQDSNSYEQYF	TGTGCCAGCAGCCAGGACAGCAACTCCTACGAGCAGTACTTC
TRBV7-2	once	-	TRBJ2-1	CASSSSGGTGYNEQFF	TGTGCCAGCAGCTCCTCAGGAGGAACAGGGTACAATGAGCAGTTCTTC
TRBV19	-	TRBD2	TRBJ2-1	CASRPPGLAGPENEQFF	TGTGCCAGTAGGCCGCCGGGACTAGCGGGGCCGGAGAATGAGCAGTTCTTC
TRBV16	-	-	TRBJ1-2	CASSQIGRQDNYGYTF	TGTGCCAGCAGCCAAATCGGTAGACAAGACAACTATGGCTACACCTTC
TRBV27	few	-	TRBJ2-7	CASSPSVTYEQYF	TGTGCCAGCAGTCCATCGGTAACCTACGAGCAGTACTTC
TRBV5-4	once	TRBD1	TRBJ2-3	CASSFLGQAGDTQYF	TGTGCCAGCAGCTTCCTCGGACAGGCTGGAGATACGCAGTATTTT
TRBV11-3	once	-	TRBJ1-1	CASSLRDNTEAFF	TGTGCCAGCAGCTTACGGGATAACACTGAAGCTTTCTTT
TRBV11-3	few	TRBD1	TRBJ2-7	CASSSTPGQADYEQYF	TGTGCCAGCAGCTCAACACCGGGACAGGCTGACTACGAGCAGTACTTC
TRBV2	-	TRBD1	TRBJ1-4	CASRGDRGSNEKLFF	TGTGCCAGCAGGGGGGACAGGGGTTCTAATGAAAAACTGTTTTTT
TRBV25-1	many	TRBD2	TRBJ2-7	CASSDLGGTPYEQYF	TGTGCCAGCAGTGACCTGGGGGGGACTCCCTACGAGCAGTACTTC
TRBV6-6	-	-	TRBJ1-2	CASSSPQERYGYTF	TGTGCCAGCAGTTCCCCCCAGGAACGCTATGGCTACACCTTC
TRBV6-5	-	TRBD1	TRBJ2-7	CASTLGQGAFEQYF	TGTGCCAGCACCCTCGGACAGGGGGCCTTCGAGCAGTACTTC
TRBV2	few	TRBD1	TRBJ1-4	CASYRDRNEKLFF	TGTGCCAGTTACCGGGACAGGAATGAAAAACTGTTTTTT
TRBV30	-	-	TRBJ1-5	CAWTTDNNQPQHF	TGTGCCTGGACTACAGACAACAATCAGCCCCAGCATTTT
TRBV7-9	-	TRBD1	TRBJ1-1	CASSSNGTAAF	TGTGCCAGCAGCTCCAACGGGACAGCGGCTTTT
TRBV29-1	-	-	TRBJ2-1	CSVEASQYNEQFF	TGCAGCGTTGAAGCCAGTCAATACAATGAGCAGTTCTTC
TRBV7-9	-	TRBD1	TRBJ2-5	CASSATGGTGTQYF	TGTGCCAGCAGCGCAACAGGGGGCACCGGGACCCAGTACTTC
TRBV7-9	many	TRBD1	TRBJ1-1	CASSSDREGEAFF	TGTGCCAGCAGCTCGGACAGGGAGGGTGAAGCTTTCTTT
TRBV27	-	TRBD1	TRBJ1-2	CASSFTRTGFNYGYTF	TGTGCCAGCAGTTTCACCCGGACAGGGTTTAACTATGGCTACACCTTC
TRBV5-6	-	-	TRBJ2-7	CASSLADGAYEQYF	TGTGCCAGCAGCTTGGCCGATGGAGCCTACGAGCAGTACTTC
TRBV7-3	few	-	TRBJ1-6	CASSQGVGARSPLHF	TGTGCCAGCAGCCAAGGTGTGGGGGCCCGCTCACCCCTCCACTTT
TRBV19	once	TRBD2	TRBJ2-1	CASSIIAGDNEQFF	TGTGCCAGTAGTATAATCGCGGGGGACAATGAGCAGTTCTTC
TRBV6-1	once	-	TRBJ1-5	CASSEAPGNQPQHF	TGTGCCAGCAGTGAAGCCCCAGGAAATCAGCCCCAGCATTTT
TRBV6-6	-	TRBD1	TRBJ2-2	CASSYLGQRAGELFF	TGTGCCAGCAGTTACTTGGGACAGAGGGCCGGGGAGCTGTTTTTT
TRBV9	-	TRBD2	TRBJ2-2	CASRGLAGQANTGELFF	TGTGCCAGCAGAGGTCTAGCGGGGCAAGCGAACACCGGGGAGCTGTTTTTT
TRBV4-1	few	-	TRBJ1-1	CASSEAVTSGTEAFF	TGCGCCAGCAGCGAAGCGGTAACGTCGGGCACTGAAGCTTTCTTT
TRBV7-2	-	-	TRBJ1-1	CASSKNRATAEAFF	TGTGCCAGCAGCAAGAACAGGGCGACGGCTGAAGCTTTCTTT
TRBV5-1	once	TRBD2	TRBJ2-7	CASSLFALAESYEQYF	TGCGCCAGCAGCTTGTTTGCGCTAGCGGAATCCTACGAGCAGTACTTC
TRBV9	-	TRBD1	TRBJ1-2	CASSVGQKISYGYTF	TGTGCCAGCAGCGTGGGACAGAAGATCTCCTATGGCTACACCTTC
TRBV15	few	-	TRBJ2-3	CATSRDGGDWDTQYF	TGTGCCACCAGCAGAGATGGCGGGGACTGGGATACGCAGTATTTT
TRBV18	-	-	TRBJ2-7	CASSHGGASSYEQYF	TGTGCCAGCTCGCATGGGGGGGCTAGCTCCTACGAGCAGTACTTC
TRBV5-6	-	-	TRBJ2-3	CASMASEWRHTQYF	TGTGCCAGCATGGCCTCAGAGTGGCGGCATACGCAGTATTTT
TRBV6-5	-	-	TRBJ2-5	CASSWKGAQETQYF	TGTGCCAGCAGCTGGAAGGGAGCCCAAGAGACCCAGTACTTC
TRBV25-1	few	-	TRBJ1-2	CASSSEFNYGYTF	TGTGCCAGCAGTAGCGAGTTTAACTATGGCTACACCTTC
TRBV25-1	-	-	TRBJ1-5	CASSGGGASNQPQHF	TGTGCCAGCAGTGGAGGGGGGGCTAGCAATCAGCCCCAGCATTTT
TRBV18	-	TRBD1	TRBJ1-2	CASSPGQESVGYTF	TGTGCCAGCTCACCTGGACAGGAGTCGGTTGGCTACACCTTC
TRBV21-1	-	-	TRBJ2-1	CASSPERETNEQFF	TGTGCCAGCAGCCCCGAGCGGGAGACGAATGAGCAGTTCTTC